The 30 T cell receptor beta chains below were found in one sample sequenced in a study of blood T cells in healthy people across ages. Alongside a J-beta primer mix, a sample-barcoded 5' primer served in a second PCR lasting 7 to 11 cycles. Each CDR3 protein is one row after TCRdb ran MiXCR on the 5' RACE reads. The sample consists of roughly 800,000 distinct CDR3 sequences, nearly 60% of them appearing once. Sequencing was performed on blood. The receptors here all came from a young man in good health.

A note on this clonotype: A much bigger clone sits one base away, suggesting this may be a read error. The rearrangement joins TRBV4-2 to TRBJ1-2; D remains unclear. The CDR3 is made up of 17 amino acids. CDR1 is LGHNA, CDR2 YNFKEQ, per germline. V dropped 3 bases and J dropped 4 bases, with 21 bases sitting between them. CDR3 sequence: CASSQAVIGTHTYGYTF. For the CDR3, the DNA is TGTGCCAGCAGCCAGGCGGTCATTGGCACTCATACCTATGGCTACACCTTC.

The CDR3 DNA follows: TGTGCCAGCAGTTCAATTCAAGGTTCCCAGTACTTC. Translating it yields CASSSIQGSQYF. V usage is TRBV6-6 and J usage is TRBJ2-7; no clear D. The ends were cut back, 4 bases at V and 10 bases at J, with 14 bases in the middle. CDR3 length: 12 amino acids. CDR1 is MNHNY, CDR2 SVGAGI, per germline (reference sequence).

The chain employs TRBV7-9 and TRBJ2-3; D is uncertain. With 2 bases removed from V and 2 bases from J, the gap between germline ends came to 17 bases. This CDR3 has 17 residues. The germline V gene has CDR1 SEHNR and CDR2 FQNEAQ (reference sequence). CDR3 coding DNA: TGTGCCAGCAGCTTAAGAGATGGTGGCAGGCCCACAGATACGCAGTATTTT. Translation gives CASSLRDGGRPTDTQYF.

V usage is TRBV20-1 and J usage is TRBJ2-7; D is possibly TRBD1 (6 bases). The DNA end favors TRBJ2-5, so the J call may be wrong. The CDR3 loop spans 11 amino acids. Germline assignment: CDR1 DFQATT and CDR2 SNEGSKA (reference sequence). The CDR3: CSAERGETQYF. CDR3 in DNA: TGCAGTGCCGAGAGGGGGGAGACCCAGTACTTC.

This rearrangement joins TRBV12-3 or TRBV12-4 to TRBJ1-2; D is undetermined. The length of the CDR3 is 12 residues. The V gene lost 4 bases and the J gene lost 5 bases, with 8 bases spanning the gap. CDR3 amino acids: CASSSRLYGYTF. In DNA form, the CDR3 reads TGTGCCAGCAGTTCCCGTTTGTATGGCTACACCTTC.

There are a few counts of this clonotype. The gene calls are TRBV12-3 or TRBV12-4 and TRBJ2-5; 10 bases map to TRBD2. Trimming cost V 6 bases and J 4 bases; bases outside gene matches: 5. The length of the CDR3 is 14 residues. This CDR3 reads CASSPLAGVETQYF. Here the CDR3 DNA reads TGTGCCAGCAGCCCCCTAGCGGGAGTAGAGACCCAGTACTTC.

The chain is built from TRBV25-1 and TRBJ1-3, with unresolved D. The length of the CDR3 is 14 residues. The V and J ends lost 3 bases and 4 bases respectively, with 10 bases between them. The germline V gene has CDR1 MGHDK and CDR2 SYGVNS. CDR3 DNA: TGTGCCAGCAGTGACTCCGAAGGGGGAAACACCATATATTTT. It is translated as CASSDSEGGNTIYF.

This clonotype was counted many times. The V gene is TRBV4-1, the J gene TRBJ2-7; D is unclear. CDR3 length: 15 amino acids. Per germline, CDR1 MGHRA and CDR2 YSYEKL. V lost 2 bases and J lost 5, with 16 bases in between. CDR3: CASSQTESRPHEQYF. The CDR3 nucleotides read TGCGCCAGCAGCCAAACCGAGTCGCGACCCCACGAGCAGTACTTC.

With respect to this clonotype: One junction end does not reproduce the germline sequence, and a read error may be involved. This sequence joins TRBV7-7 and TRBJ2-5; TRBD2 matches at 8 bases. The germline V gene encodes CDR1 SSHAT and CDR2 FNYEAQ (reference sequence). CDR3 length: 16 amino acids. CDR3 DNA sequence: TGTGCTAGCAGCCTCGAGTATGGAGGGACTAGAGAGACCCAGTACTTC. Its protein is CASSLEYGGTRETQYF.

The chain carries TRBV6-5 and TRBJ2-3, with D perhaps matching TRBD2 (6 bases). From germline, CDR1 is MNHEY and CDR2 SVGAGI. This CDR3 contains 14 residues. Trimming took off 11 bases at V and 2 bases at J, with 17 bases between the two ends. In DNA, the CDR3 is TGTGCCGCCTCCGTGCGGGGTAACACAGATACGCAGTATTTT. Its translation: CAASVRGNTDTQYF.

The chain couples TRBV27 to TRBJ2-6; tentative D call: TRBD1 (5 bases). This CDR3 is built from 14 residues. Trimming took 8 bases from V and 2 from J, leaving 10 bases between them. Germline V gives CDR1 MNHEY, CDR2 SMNVEV (reference sequence). CDR3: CASGPDTGANVLTF. CDR3 DNA: TGTGCCAGCGGCCCGGACACTGGGGCCAACGTCCTGACTTTC.

The V and J genes are TRBV11-2 and TRBJ2-1; D might be TRBD1 or TRBD2, each matching 5 bases. V lost 2 bases, J lost 5 bases, and 34 bases lay in between. This CDR3 is 22 amino acids long. The V gene's germline CDR1 is SGHAT and CDR2 FQNNGV. The CDR3 is CASSLRRDLQRVAWGLDNEQFF. Written as DNA, the CDR3 is TGTGCCAGCAGCTTAAGAAGGGACCTTCAACGGGTGGCATGGGGCCTAGACAATGAGCAGTTCTTC.

The chain uses TRBV18 and TRBJ2-6; a possible D gene is TRBD2 (5 bases). The germline CDR1 and CDR2 sequences are KGHSH and LQKENI. The ends were cut back, 0 bases at V and 4 bases at J, with 13 bases in the middle. This CDR3 spans 17 amino acids. The CDR3 sequence: CASSPPAGESGANVLTF. The CDR3 region has the DNA TGTGCCAGCTCACCACCTGCGGGTGAGTCCGGGGCCAACGTCCTGACTTTC.

The chain joins TRBV7-6 to TRBJ2-1, with D perhaps assigned TRBD1 or TRBD2 (5 bases each). V shed 5 bases and J shed 6 bases, with 23 bases lying between them. Germline lookup yields CDR1 SGHVS and CDR2 FNYEAQ. CDR3 length: 17 amino acids. The CDR3 reads CASSPPTGPGVGNEQFF. CDR3 sequence (DNA): TGTGCCAGCAGCCCACCTACGGGGCCTGGAGTAGGCAATGAGCAGTTCTTC.

J is TRBJ2-7 and V is TRBV3-1; D possibly corresponds to TRBD2 (6 bases). The CDR3 consists of 14 residues. V was shortened by 8 bases and J by 4 bases, with 18 bases between the two germline ends. Germline CDR1 and CDR2: LGHDT and YNNKEL (reference sequence). The CDR3 nucleotides are TGTGCCAGCGGACCGGGACTCTCCCCTTACGAGCAGTACTTC. Its translation: CASGPGLSPYEQYF.

This clonotype showed up just a few times. The genes are TRBV7-2 and TRBJ2-1; the match to TRBD2 covers 8 bases. This CDR3 has 16 residues. CDR1 and CDR2 from the germline V gene are SGHTA and FQGNSA. J lost 6 bases, V lost 4 bases, and 11 bases had no gene match. The CDR3 DNA sequence: TGTGCCAGCAGCTGGAACCCCGGGACTAGAAGCAATGAGCAGTTCTTC. Protein product: CASSWNPGTRSNEQFF.

The gene calls are TRBV12-3 or TRBV12-4 and TRBJ2-1, with a possible D match to TRBD2 (5 bases). V was pared by 3 bases and J by 12 bases, with 18 bases between. This CDR3 contains 14 residues. The CDR3 loop reads CASSFATLGIRQFF. The CDR3 DNA reads as TGTGCCAGCAGTTTTGCGACCCTCGGGATACGGCAGTTCTTC.

The V gene is TRBV11-1, the J gene TRBJ2-1; TRBD2 might be the D (7 bases). V was trimmed by 5 bases and J by 7 bases, leaving 18 bases between them. This CDR3 is built from 15 residues. Germline V gene lookup returns CDR1 SGHAT and CDR2 FQDESV (reference sequence). This CDR3 is CASSPQPGEGNEQFF. As DNA, the CDR3 is TGTGCCAGCAGCCCGCAACCAGGGGAGGGGAATGAGCAGTTCTTC.

The V call is TRBV15, the J call TRBJ2-5; D is possibly TRBD1 (5 bases). Judging by the DNA end, TRBJ2-7 fits better; the J call may be wrong. The CDR3 consists of 13 residues. The V gene's germline CDR1 is LNHNV and CDR2 YYDKDF (reference sequence). This chain's CDR3 is CATSRGQFHEQYF. Here the CDR3 DNA reads TGTGCCACCAGCAGAGGACAGTTCCACGAGCAGTACTTC.

J is TRBJ2-1 and V is TRBV6-5, with 7 bases matching TRBD2. With 4 bases clipped from V and 9 bases from J, the junction kept 12 bases outside the gene matches. There are 15 residues in the CDR3. The germline V gene encodes CDR1 MNHEY and CDR2 SVGAGI. Written as DNA, the CDR3 is TGTGCCAGCAGTTCAAAAAGCGGGATAGCAAGTGAGCAGTTCTTC. Its translation is CASSSKSGIASEQFF.

This sequence joins TRBV5-4 and TRBJ1-3; D unclear. Between the trimmed V and J ends, which lost 2 bases and 0 bases, there was a span of 9 bases. The CDR3 covers 15 residues. Looked up from germline, CDR1 is SGHNT and CDR2 is YYREEE (reference sequence). CDR3: CASSFERNSGNTIYF. In DNA, the CDR3 is TGTGCCAGCAGCTTCGAAAGAAACTCTGGAAACACCATATATTTT. Supplemented by reference TRBV5-4 and TRBJ1-3, the full variable domain reads ETGVTQSPTHLIKTRGQQVTLRCSSQSGHNTVSWYQQALGQGPQFIFQYYREEENGRGNFPPRFSGLQFPNYSSELNVNALELDDSALYLCASSFERNSGNTIYFGEGSWLTVV.

This clonotype has a handful of counts. V usage is TRBV20-1 and J usage is TRBJ2-5; 8 bases agree with TRBD2. TRBJ2-7 matches the DNA end more closely, so the J call is doubtful. The CDR3 is 13 amino acids. Germline assignment: CDR1 DFQATT and CDR2 SNEGSKA (reference sequence). CDR3 sequence: CSAGRGALHEQYF. The CDR3 nucleotides read TGCAGCGCCGGGAGGGGGGCCCTCCACGAGCAGTACTTC.

V is TRBV27 and J is TRBJ2-7, with a weak D call TRBD1 (6 bases). The CDR3 has 15 amino acids. V was cut by 7 bases and J by 4 bases, with 20 bases left in between. Germline CDR1 MNHEY, CDR2 SMNVEV (reference sequence). DNA of the CDR3: TGTGCCAGCATACCCTCGGCGGCAGGGGTTTACGAGCAGTACTTC. Translated, it gives CASIPSAAGVYEQYF.

The chain is built from TRBV6-6 and TRBJ2-5, with 13 bases matching TRBD2. The J call may be mistaken, given a closer DNA end match to TRBJ2-7. Germline CDR1 and CDR2: MNHNY and SVGAGI (reference sequence). The CDR3 runs to 14 residues. CDR3 DNA: TGTGCCAGCCTTAGGACTAGCGGGGGCCACGAGCAGTACTTC. Translating gives CASLRTSGGHEQYF.

This clonotype was seen a single time. The chain employs TRBV5-1 and TRBJ2-5; either TRBD1 or TRBD2 may supply D (5 bases each). This CDR3 contains 13 residues. CDR1 and CDR2 (germline): SGHRS, YFSETQ. V was pared by 0 bases and J by 11 bases, with 14 bases between. The CDR3 DNA reads as TGCGCCAGCAGCTTGGAATGGGGGAATGAGCAGTACTTC. Amino acid sequence: CASSLEWGNEQYF.

This clonotype was seen only a few times. This sequence joins TRBV6-2 or TRBV6-3 and TRBJ2-1; 7 nucleotides match TRBD1. There are 15 residues in the CDR3. The ends lost 6 bases at V and 2 bases at J; junction bases unmatched: 7. Germline assignment: CDR1 MNHEY and CDR2 SVGEGT. In DNA form, the CDR3 reads TGTGCCAGCAGAATACGGGACAGAACCTACAATGAGCAGTTCTTC. Protein: CASRIRDRTYNEQFF.

This rearrangement joins TRBV10-3 to TRBJ1-6; 8 bases map to TRBD1. Germline assignment: CDR1 ENHRY and CDR2 SYGVKD. The CDR3 length is 14 residues. Unmatched junction bases numbered 5, after V lost 6 bases and J lost 7 bases. CDR3 sequence: CAIRQGAQNSPLHF. In DNA form, the CDR3 reads TGTGCCATCAGGCAGGGGGCCCAAAATTCACCCCTCCACTTT.

J is TRBJ2-1 and V is TRBV20-1, with TRBD2 as a possible D gene (5 bases). This CDR3 contains 18 residues. The V gene lost 1 base and the J gene lost 0 bases, with 19 bases spanning the gap. CDR1 and CDR2 (germline): DFQATT, SNEGSKA (reference sequence). The chain's CDR3 is CSARVGLRGGSSYNEQFF. The CDR3 coding sequence is TGCAGTGCTAGAGTCGGTCTCAGAGGTGGGAGCTCCTACAATGAGCAGTTCTTC.

The genes are TRBV4-1 and TRBJ2-4; D is unresolved. The J call is uncertain, as TRBJ2-7 better fits the DNA end. Germline V lookup: CDR1 MGHRA, CDR2 YSYEKL. The CDR3 loop spans 13 amino acids. The CDR3 DNA sequence: TGCGCCAGCAGCCCGCCCCCAGGCTACGAGCAGTACTTC. Amino acid sequence: CASSPPPGYEQYF.

This clonotype was observed a few times. The chain carries TRBV7-8 and TRBJ2-3; no firm D call. The CDR3 contains 14 residues. Trimming shortened V by 0 bases and J by 0 bases, and 4 bases separated the two germline ends. The V gene's germline CDR1 is SGHVS and CDR2 FQNEAQ. CDR3 sequence: CASSLATSTDTQYF. The CDR3 DNA reads TGTGCCAGCAGCTTAGCTACTAGCACAGATACGCAGTATTTT.